The rows below give T cell receptor beta chains drawn from one sample of a study of T cell responses to AZD1222 COVID-19 vaccine. Measured with immunoSEQ multiplex PCR; TCRdb has only the in-frame clones, and not every one. Here the sample spans roughly 150,000 clones, almost 90% being singletons. Sequencing used peripheral blood, obtained on day 0 of AZD1222 vaccination. Every receptor here comes from an adult in good health. Each CDR3 is given with its conserved first and last residue. D genes are given only for firm matches. Size is omitted from some rows. Given values are once, few, many or a class for expanded clones.

j_call cdr3_length v_call clone_size d_call cdr3_nt cdr3_aa
TRBJ1-2 14 TRBV28 NA TRBD1 TGTGCCAGCAGTTTCCGGGACAGGTTCTATGGCTACACCTTC CASSFRDRFYGYTF
TRBJ2-7 15 TRBV11-2 NA TRBD2 TGTGCCAGCAGCTCAGTCAGCGGGAGCTCCTACGAGCAGTACTTC CASSSVSGSSYEQYF
TRBJ2-2 13 TRBV5-4 NA TRBD2 TGTGCGATCGGGGGGGTCGACACCGGGGAGCTGTTTTTT CAIGGVDTGELFF
TRBJ1-1 18 TRBV5-6 NA TRBD1 TGTGCCAGCAGCTTCCTGACAGGGGATGCCTTAGTGAACACTGAAGCTTTCTTT CASSFLTGDALVNTEAFF
TRBJ1-2 13 TRBV5-4 NA NA TGTGCCAGCAGCTTAAGTGTCCCTGATGGCTACACCTTC CASSLSVPDGYTF
TRBJ2-1 11 TRBV27 NA NA TGTGCCAGCAGCGATTTCCATGAGCAGTTCTTC CASSDFHEQFF
TRBJ2-5 12 TRBV7-9 NA NA TGTGCCAGCAGCTTGTACCAAGAGACCCAGTACTTC CASSLYQETQYF
TRBJ2-7 16 TRBV18 NA TRBD1 TGTGCCAGCTCACCTGTCGTCGGGACAGGGCTCAACGAGCAGTACTTC CASSPVVGTGLNEQYF
TRBJ1-4 15 TRBV7-2 NA NA TGTGCCAGCAGCTTAGCGGGAGGTTCGTCTGAAAAACTGTTTTTT CASSLAGGSSEKLFF
TRBJ2-7 15 TRBV9 NA NA TGTGCCAGCATCACCTACCCCCAGGGTACCTACGAGCAGTACTTC CASITYPQGTYEQYF
TRBJ1-1 20 TRBV5-4 once NA TGTGCCAGCAGCCCGGCGGGGGACGGATCGGGTCACACTATGAACACTGAAGCTTTCTTT CASSPAGDGSGHTMNTEAFF
TRBJ2-7 16 TRBV7-9 NA TRBD1 TGTGCCAGCAGCTTAGGGAGGGGGACAGGCCTCTACGAGCAGTACTTC CASSLGRGTGLYEQYF
TRBJ2-7 14 TRBV25-1 NA NA TGTGCCAGCAGTGAATCTGGCGGAGCCTACGAGCAGTACTTC CASSESGGAYEQYF
TRBJ1-4 14 TRBV2 NA NA TGTGCCAGCAGTACCGGTCGCCTAAATGAAAAACTGTTTTTT CASSTGRLNEKLFF
TRBJ1-1 14 TRBV9 NA NA TGTGCCAGCAGCCCAGCGAGGGGGGGCACTGAAGCTTTCTTT CASSPARGGTEAFF
TRBJ1-1 14 TRBV3-1/TRBV3-2 NA NA TGTGCCAGCAGCCATAGGACAGTGAACACTGAAGCTTTCTTT CASSHRTVNTEAFF
TRBJ1-1 14 TRBV7-3 few TRBD1 TGTGCCAGCAGACAGGGGGGTTTGAACACTGAAGCTTTCTTT CASRQGGLNTEAFF
TRBJ2-3 17 TRBV5-4 NA TRBD2 TGTGCCAGCAGCCCCCGGGGGGTGCGGGAGGGACCAGATACGCAGTATTTT CASSPRGVREGPDTQYF
TRBJ1-2 13 TRBV6-5 NA TRBD1 TGTGCCAGCAGCCGAACAGGGGTTGGCGGCTACACCTTC CASSRTGVGGYTF
TRBJ2-6 15 TRBV7-6 NA TRBD2 TGTGCCAGCAGCCCCGGGGGGGCTGGGGCCAACGTCCTGACTTTC CASSPGGAGANVLTF
TRBJ1-2 16 TRBV10-3 NA NA TGTGCCATCAGTGACGGACCTAACATGGCTAACTATGGCTACACCTTC CAISDGPNMANYGYTF
TRBJ2-7 14 TRBV5-1 NA NA TGCGCCAGCAGCTCCACCGGGACAAGCTACGAGCAGTACTTC CASSSTGTSYEQYF
TRBJ2-2 16 TRBV5-1 NA NA TGCGCCAGCAGCCCCCTGGAAGGACCCGGCCGGGGGGAGCTGTTTTTT CASSPLEGPGRGELFF